This T cell receptor (beta chain) was retrieved from a study of PD-L1 blockade in urothelial cancer. Across the whole study: In about 2014, patients got going on atezolizumab, taking 1,200 mg intravenously every 3 weeks. T cells were recovered from blood samples at a median of approximately 150,000.

In the case of this clone: The antigen is not known.

The length of the CDR3 is 16 residues. Trimming at V came to 4 bases and at J to 5 bases, leaving 6 bases not matched to a gene. Germline V CDR1 and CDR2: SGHKS, YYEKEE (reference sequence). Study results and limitations: Below-median TCR clonality that was measured in pretreatment blood predicted better survival.

Libraries were prepared by immunoSEQ multiplex PCR; TCRdb keeps only in-frame clonotypes and omits some of them. The profile shows some 120,000 clones, around 88% of them singletons. Sample time point: peripheral blood 6 weeks after treatment start. The TCR was taken from a middle-aged man with urothelial cancer. The chain uses TRBV5-5 and TRBJ2-5; 15 bases agree with TRBD2. This specimen consisted of PBMCs, obtained around atezolizumab (anti-PD-L1) treatment. The CDR3 sequence: CASSRGLAGGQETQYF. CDR3 DNA: TGTGCCAGCAGCAGGGGACTAGCGGGAGGCCAGGAGACCCAGTACTTC.